A selection of T cell receptor beta chains follows, all from one sample in a study of CD8+CD57+ T cells in acquired aplastic anemia. TCRdb independently ran MiXCR on the reads; one entry per CDR3 protein. The repertoire holds about 160,000 distinct CDR3 sequences, roughly 48% seen once, with under 40% in the top ten. Source material: sorted CD4+, CD8+, or CD8+CD57+ T cells (not recorded which) from PBMCs. Source of these receptors: a human donor with aplastic anemia. Both conserved end residues are part of each CDR3. Fields, in order: D gene, CDR3 length, J gene, V gene, clone size, CDR3 DNA, CDR3 protein. The D gene is left open where the match is weak. Clone size is shown for a subset of rows, as once, few, many or a class of expanded clone.

d_gene: TRBD1; len: 16; j_gene: TRBJ1-1; v_gene: TRBV4-1; abundance: many; CDR3nt: TGCGCCAGCAGCCAAGTCTACGGGACAGTGAACACTGAAGCTTTCTTT; CDR3aa: CASSQVYGTVNTEAFF
d_gene: .; len: 12; j_gene: TRBJ1-1; v_gene: TRBV12-3/TRBV12-4; abundance: .; CDR3nt: TGTGCCAGCAGTTTCGAGGCCACTGAAGCTTTCTTT; CDR3aa: CASSFEATEAFF
d_gene: TRBD2; len: 15; j_gene: TRBJ2-1; v_gene: TRBV7-9; abundance: many; CDR3nt: TGTGCCAGCAGCCGCGGGAGTAGCTCCTACAATGAGCAGTTCTTC; CDR3aa: CASSRGSSSYNEQFF
d_gene: .; len: 15; j_gene: TRBJ2-7; v_gene: TRBV7-6; abundance: .; CDR3nt: TGTGCCACCGCCTCGAGGTCCACGGGCTCCTACGAGCAGTACTTC; CDR3aa: CATASRSTGSYEQYF
d_gene: .; len: 12; j_gene: TRBJ2-1; v_gene: TRBV10-3; abundance: .; CDR3nt: TGTGCCATCAGTGAGGGGGCCCGGGAGCAGTTCTTC; CDR3aa: CAISEGAREQFF
d_gene: .; len: 12; j_gene: TRBJ2-7; v_gene: TRBV5-3; abundance: .; CDR3nt: TGTGCCAGCAGCTCAAGATACTACGAGCAGTACTTC; CDR3aa: CASSSRYYEQYF
d_gene: .; len: 13; j_gene: TRBJ1-2; v_gene: TRBV2; abundance: few; CDR3nt: TGTGCCAGCAGTGAAACCCCCCGGGGAGGCTACACCTTC; CDR3aa: CASSETPRGGYTF
d_gene: .; len: 15; j_gene: TRBJ1-4; v_gene: TRBV19; abundance: .; CDR3nt: TGTGCCAGTAGTATAGATGTCAAACGAAATGAAAAACTGTTTTTT; CDR3aa: CASSIDVKRNEKLFF
d_gene: .; len: 10; j_gene: TRBJ1-1; v_gene: TRBV10-2; abundance: many; CDR3nt: TGCGCCAGCAGGGGGGCTGAAGCTTTCTTT; CDR3aa: CASRGAEAFF
d_gene: .; len: 16; j_gene: TRBJ2-7; v_gene: TRBV7-6; abundance: .; CDR3nt: TGTGCCAGCAGCTTAGGGCCGGGACTGAGCTCCTACGAGCAGTACTTC; CDR3aa: CASSLGPGLSSYEQYF
d_gene: TRBD2; len: 17; j_gene: TRBJ2-3; v_gene: TRBV15; abundance: few; CDR3nt: TGTGCCACCAGCAGAGATGCTAGCGGGAGTTTGTCAGATACGCAGTATTTT; CDR3aa: CATSRDASGSLSDTQYF
d_gene: .; len: 13; j_gene: TRBJ2-2; v_gene: TRBV20-1; abundance: many; CDR3nt: TGCAGTGCTAGGTCGGGGAGGACCGGGGAGCTGTTTTTT; CDR3aa: CSARSGRTGELFF
d_gene: .; len: 14; j_gene: TRBJ2-5; v_gene: TRBV28; abundance: .; CDR3nt: TGTGCCAGTAAACCCCTGGGGAAGGAGGAGACCCAGTACTTC; CDR3aa: CASKPLGKEETQYF
d_gene: .; len: 15; j_gene: TRBJ2-7; v_gene: TRBV7-9; abundance: many; CDR3nt: TGTGCCAGCAGCTGGGACGCACTGAATACCTACGAGCAGTACTTC; CDR3aa: CASSWDALNTYEQYF
d_gene: TRBD1; len: 18; j_gene: TRBJ2-7; v_gene: TRBV19; abundance: .; CDR3nt: TGTGCCAGTAGTCCGCTGTCCCGGGACAGGGGACAAGCCTACGAGCAGTACTTC; CDR3aa: CASSPLSRDRGQAYEQYF
d_gene: .; len: 13; j_gene: TRBJ1-2; v_gene: TRBV11-1; abundance: many; CDR3nt: TGTGCCAGCACTGGACCGACCGCGAGGGGCTACACCTTC; CDR3aa: CASTGPTARGYTF
d_gene: .; len: 15; j_gene: TRBJ2-3; v_gene: TRBV10-3; abundance: .; CDR3nt: TGTGCCATCAGAGGCCGTGAGAGTAGCACAGATACGCAGTATTTT; CDR3aa: CAIRGRESSTDTQYF
d_gene: .; len: 14; j_gene: TRBJ2-1; v_gene: TRBV20-1; abundance: .; CDR3nt: TGCAGTGCTAGAGATCCCTGGAGGGGGAATGAGCAGTTCTTC; CDR3aa: CSARDPWRGNEQFF
d_gene: TRBD2; len: 19; j_gene: TRBJ2-1; v_gene: TRBV29-1; abundance: many; CDR3nt: TGCAGCGTTGAAGATTGGGGGGCCTCTAGCGGGAGTAGCTACAATGAGCAGTTCTTC; CDR3aa: CSVEDWGASSGSSYNEQFF
d_gene: .; len: 15; j_gene: TRBJ2-7; v_gene: TRBV7-2; abundance: .; CDR3nt: TGTGCCAGCAGCTTAGCCCCCCGGGAATCCTACGAGCAGTACTTC; CDR3aa: CASSLAPRESYEQYF
d_gene: .; len: 14; j_gene: TRBJ1-6; v_gene: TRBV9; abundance: many; CDR3nt: TGTGCCAGCAGCGCACAGGGAATCCCATCACCCCTCCACTTT; CDR3aa: CASSAQGIPSPLHF
d_gene: .; len: 11; j_gene: TRBJ2-7; v_gene: TRBV30; abundance: many; CDR3nt: TGTGCCTGGAGTGGAAGCCACGAGCAGTACTTC; CDR3aa: CAWSGSHEQYF
d_gene: .; len: 13; j_gene: TRBJ2-3; v_gene: TRBV5-4; abundance: .; CDR3nt: TGTGCCAGCAGCTTAGGCGACACAGATACGCAGTATTTT; CDR3aa: CASSLGDTDTQYF
d_gene: .; len: 13; j_gene: TRBJ1-1; v_gene: TRBV30; abundance: .; CDR3nt: TGTGCCTGGAGTGAGGGGCCAGGCTCTGAAGCTTTCTTT; CDR3aa: CAWSEGPGSEAFF
d_gene: .; len: 18; j_gene: TRBJ1-2; v_gene: TRBV13; abundance: .; CDR3nt: TGTGCCAGCACCCTGGAGGGCCGTATGGACAGAGGAAACTATGGCTACACCTTC; CDR3aa: CASTLEGRMDRGNYGYTF
d_gene: .; len: 14; j_gene: TRBJ1-1; v_gene: TRBV14; abundance: .; CDR3nt: TGTGCCAGCAGCCAAGCTGGGAAAGGGACTGAAGCTTTCTTT; CDR3aa: CASSQAGKGTEAFF
d_gene: .; len: 13; j_gene: TRBJ1-1; v_gene: TRBV10-2; abundance: .; CDR3nt: TGCGCCAGCAGTGAGGCCGGGGAGGGTGAAGCTTTCTTT; CDR3aa: CASSEAGEGEAFF
d_gene: .; len: 15; j_gene: TRBJ1-4; v_gene: TRBV25-1; abundance: .; CDR3nt: TGTGCCAGCAGTGAATATGAGGGCCGTAATGAAAAACTGTTTTTT; CDR3aa: CASSEYEGRNEKLFF
d_gene: .; len: 14; j_gene: TRBJ2-2; v_gene: TRBV27; abundance: .; CDR3nt: TGTGCCAGCAGTCGGGCAGACTACACCGGGGAGCTGTTTTTT; CDR3aa: CASSRADYTGELFF
d_gene: TRBD2; len: 13; j_gene: TRBJ2-7; v_gene: TRBV29-1; abundance: few; CDR3nt: TGCAGCGTTGGGGCTAGCGGGACTTACGAGCAGTACTTC; CDR3aa: CSVGASGTYEQYF
d_gene: TRBD1; len: 15; j_gene: TRBJ2-3; v_gene: TRBV19; abundance: many; CDR3nt: TGTGCCAGTAGCTCCGACAGGGGGTTATTAGATACGCAGTATTTT; CDR3aa: CASSSDRGLLDTQYF
d_gene: TRBD2; len: 12; j_gene: TRBJ2-1; v_gene: TRBV24-1; abundance: .; CDR3nt: TGTGCCACCAGTTATAGCGGGGATGAGCAGTTCTTC; CDR3aa: CATSYSGDEQFF
d_gene: .; len: 14; j_gene: TRBJ2-3; v_gene: TRBV6-5; abundance: many; CDR3nt: TGTGCCAGCAGTTACCAAACGCGCACAGATACGCAGTATTTT; CDR3aa: CASSYQTRTDTQYF
d_gene: .; len: 13; j_gene: TRBJ1-5; v_gene: TRBV29-1; abundance: .; CDR3nt: TGCAGCGTTGCGGACAGTTTCAATCAGCCCCAGCATTTT; CDR3aa: CSVADSFNQPQHF
d_gene: .; len: 12; j_gene: TRBJ2-3; v_gene: TRBV10-3; abundance: few; CDR3nt: TGTGCCATCAGTGGGGCCGACACGGCTCAGTATTTT; CDR3aa: CAISGADTAQYF
d_gene: .; len: 14; j_gene: TRBJ1-5; v_gene: TRBV24-1; abundance: .; CDR3nt: TGTGCCACCAGGGACGAGGGGTACAATCAGCCCCAGCATTTT; CDR3aa: CATRDEGYNQPQHF
d_gene: .; len: 12; j_gene: TRBJ2-5; v_gene: TRBV6-1; abundance: .; CDR3nt: TGTGCCAGCATCGACTTACAAGAGACCCAGTACTTC; CDR3aa: CASIDLQETQYF
d_gene: TRBD1; len: 13; j_gene: TRBJ2-1; v_gene: TRBV24-1; abundance: .; CDR3nt: TGTGCCACCAGTGAGTACAGGGGGCATGAGCAGTTCTTC; CDR3aa: CATSEYRGHEQFF
d_gene: TRBD2; len: 15; j_gene: TRBJ2-2; v_gene: TRBV2; abundance: .; CDR3nt: TGCGCCAGCAGTGTGCGGGAGATTCTTGTCGGGGAGCTGTTTTTT; CDR3aa: CASSVREILVGELFF
d_gene: .; len: 13; j_gene: TRBJ1-1; v_gene: TRBV5-1; abundance: many; CDR3nt: TGCGCCAGCAGCTTGGGCCAGATTTCTGAAGCTTTCTTT; CDR3aa: CASSLGQISEAFF
d_gene: .; len: 17; j_gene: TRBJ1-1; v_gene: TRBV5-1; abundance: many; CDR3nt: TGCGCCAGCAGCTTGGCCACGGGGGCCGCCTTACCTGTTGAAGCTTTCTTT; CDR3aa: CASSLATGAALPVEAFF
d_gene: TRBD1; len: 16; j_gene: TRBJ2-3; v_gene: TRBV19; abundance: few; CDR3nt: TGTGCCAGTAGTATAATGTTCAGACAGGGTACAGATACGCAGTATTTT; CDR3aa: CASSIMFRQGTDTQYF
d_gene: .; len: 16; j_gene: TRBJ2-7; v_gene: TRBV6-6; abundance: many; CDR3nt: TGTGCCAGCAGTTACTCGACGCCCCAGGGCGGCAACGAGCAGTACTTC; CDR3aa: CASSYSTPQGGNEQYF
d_gene: TRBD1; len: 15; j_gene: TRBJ2-5; v_gene: TRBV10-3; abundance: .; CDR3nt: TGTGCCATCAGTGAGTCAACAGGGGCCCAAGAGACCCAGTACTTC; CDR3aa: CAISESTGAQETQYF
d_gene: .; len: 16; j_gene: TRBJ2-5; v_gene: TRBV19; abundance: .; CDR3nt: TGTGCCAGTAGTATCGGGGGGGACAGATTCCTAGAGACCCAGTACTTC; CDR3aa: CASSIGGDRFLETQYF
d_gene: .; len: 14; j_gene: TRBJ2-3; v_gene: TRBV10-3; abundance: .; CDR3nt: TGTGCCACCCGGCGGGACATTCCGTCCTCTCCGCAGTATTTT; CDR3aa: CATRRDIPSSPQYF
d_gene: .; len: 11; j_gene: TRBJ2-7; v_gene: TRBV7-2; abundance: large; CDR3nt: TGTGCCAGCAGCTTAGGGAACGAGCAGTACTTC; CDR3aa: CASSLGNEQYF
d_gene: .; len: 14; j_gene: TRBJ2-7; v_gene: TRBV9; abundance: once; CDR3nt: TGTGCCAGCAGCGTAGGGCAGGCGGCCTACGAGCAGTGCTTC; CDR3aa: CASSVGQAAYEQCF
d_gene: TRBD2; len: 14; j_gene: TRBJ2-7; v_gene: TRBV27; abundance: few; CDR3nt: TGTGCCAGCGGTGCGGGAGTCGGGCCCTACGAGCAGTACTTC; CDR3aa: CASGAGVGPYEQYF
d_gene: .; len: 16; j_gene: TRBJ2-1; v_gene: TRBV7-2; abundance: many; CDR3nt: TGTGCCAGCAGCTTAGCGTTCGGTTACTCCTACAATGAGCAGTTCTTC; CDR3aa: CASSLAFGYSYNEQFF
d_gene: .; len: 12; j_gene: TRBJ2-5; v_gene: TRBV2; abundance: once; CDR3nt: TGTGCCAGCAATCAAGATGTGGAGACCCAGTACTTC; CDR3aa: CASNQDVETQYF
d_gene: TRBD2; len: 18; j_gene: TRBJ2-1; v_gene: TRBV7-3; abundance: .; CDR3nt: TGTGCCAGCAGCTTTGCGGTCGGGACTAGCGGGAGTCTCGATGAGCAGTTCTTC; CDR3aa: CASSFAVGTSGSLDEQFF
d_gene: TRBD1; len: 14; j_gene: TRBJ1-2; v_gene: TRBV7-8; abundance: .; CDR3nt: TGTGCCAGCAGCTCCGGGACAGGGGACTATGGCTACACCTTC; CDR3aa: CASSSGTGDYGYTF
d_gene: .; len: 13; j_gene: TRBJ2-6; v_gene: TRBV29-1; abundance: many; CDR3nt: TGCAGCGTTGCGAAAGAGGGGGCCAACGTCCTGACTTTC; CDR3aa: CSVAKEGANVLTF
d_gene: TRBD1; len: 13; j_gene: TRBJ2-7; v_gene: TRBV30; abundance: many; CDR3nt: TGTGCCTGCGTCCGGGACAGCTCCTACGAGCAGTACTTC; CDR3aa: CACVRDSSYEQYF
d_gene: .; len: 13; j_gene: TRBJ2-7; v_gene: TRBV7-9; abundance: .; CDR3nt: TGTGCCAGCAGCTTAGCGGCCACCTACGAGCAGTACTTC; CDR3aa: CASSLAATYEQYF
d_gene: .; len: 14; j_gene: TRBJ1-2; v_gene: TRBV4-1; abundance: .; CDR3nt: TGCGCCAGCAGCCAAGCCCAGGGAAACTATGGCTACACCTTC; CDR3aa: CASSQAQGNYGYTF
d_gene: .; len: 14; j_gene: TRBJ1-1; v_gene: TRBV10-1; abundance: .; CDR3nt: TGCGCCAGCAGTGAGTCGGGACAATTCGGTGAAGCTTTCTTT; CDR3aa: CASSESGQFGEAFF
d_gene: TRBD1; len: 16; j_gene: TRBJ1-2; v_gene: TRBV12-3/TRBV12-4; abundance: .; CDR3nt: TGTGCCAGCAGCCCTACGGGGGGGACAGAGAAATATGGCTACACCTTC; CDR3aa: CASSPTGGTEKYGYTF